This is a list of T cell receptor beta chains from one sample in a study of blood T cell repertoires in COVID-19. Clones were sequenced by immunoSEQ multiplex PCR, and TCRdb holds only the in-frame ones, with some missing. The sample gives approximately 97,000 clones, 84% of which show up once; 4.5% is in the top ten. The sequencing sample was made of peripheral blood. These receptors came from a human donor in a cohort sampled during active COVID-19. Each CDR3 is given with its conserved first and last residue. D genes are given only for firm matches. Size tells how often a clone was seen (once, few, many) or the class of an expanded clone, and some rows leave it out.

TRBV9	TRBJ1-2	.	.	CASSDRGAKGYTF	TGTGCCAGCAGCGATCGGGGGGCAAAGGGCTACACCTTC
TRBV7-8	TRBJ1-5	TRBD1	.	CASSPGTGDNQPQHF	TGTGCCAGCAGTCCCGGGACAGGAGACAATCAGCCCCAGCATTTT
TRBV6-1	TRBJ2-3	TRBD2	.	CASSEAGSGGRDTQYF	TGTGCCAGCAGTGAGGCTGGTAGCGGGGGAAGAGATACGCAGTATTTT
TRBV2	TRBJ1-2	.	.	CASSEGAHYGYTF	TGTGCCAGCAGTGAAGGGGCTCACTATGGCTACACCTTC
TRBV7-9	TRBJ2-5	TRBD2	.	CASSLGLAGGLETQYF	TGTGCCAGCAGCTTAGGATTAGCGGGGGGGCTCGAGACCCAGTACTTC
TRBV6-5	TRBJ1-2	.	.	CASTRAGEGYYGYTF	TGTGCCAGCACCAGGGCGGGGGAAGGTTACTATGGCTACACCTTC
TRBV5-1	TRBJ2-5	.	few	CASSSGRGAPEETQYF	TGCGCCAGCAGCTCTGGTCGGGGGGCGCCGGAAGAGACCCAGTACTTC
TRBV7-2	TRBJ2-7	TRBD1	.	CASSLVGDRGYEQYF	TGTGCCAGCAGCTTAGTTGGGGACAGGGGCTACGAGCAGTACTTC
TRBV7-2	TRBJ2-7	TRBD2	once	CASSYGTSGVEQYF	TGTGCCAGCAGCTATGGGACTAGCGGGGTCGAGCAGTACTTC
TRBV4-3	TRBJ2-1	.	.	CASSQVGGAFREQFF	TGCGCCAGCAGCCAAGTTGGGGGGGCCTTCCGCGAGCAGTTCTTC
TRBV3-1/TRBV3-2	TRBJ2-5	TRBD1	.	CASSRRGGEQETQYF	TGTGCCAGCAGCCGTCGAGGGGGCGAACAAGAGACCCAGTACTTC
TRBV6-6	TRBJ1-5	.	.	CASKPQGLYSNQPQHF	TGTGCCAGCAAGCCCCAGGGGCTCTATAGCAATCAGCCCCAGCATTTT
TRBV4-3	TRBJ1-1	.	.	CASSQGNFGRSGTEAFF	TGCGCCAGCAGCCAAGGAAACTTCGGGAGGTCGGGCACTGAAGCTTTCTTT
TRBV7-2	TRBJ2-1	.	.	CASSLVEVSYEQFF	TGTGCCAGCAGCTTAGTCGAGGTCTCGTATGAGCAGTTCTTC
TRBV14	TRBJ1-1	.	.	CASSQDVVRNTEAFF	TGTGCCAGCAGCCAAGATGTAGTCCGGAACACTGAAGCTTTCTTT
TRBV19	TRBJ1-5	TRBD1	.	CASRRTGSIGGNQPQHF	TGTGCCAGTAGGCGGACAGGGAGCATAGGTGGCAATCAGCCCCAGCATTTT
TRBV7-9	TRBJ2-7	.	.	CASRRAQGSSYEQYF	TGTGCCAGCAGACGCGCCCAGGGAAGCTCCTACGAGCAGTACTTC
TRBV6-5	TRBJ2-1	.	.	CASSYSLTSRNEQFF	TGTGCCAGCAGTTACTCGTTAACTTCACGCAATGAGCAGTTCTTC
TRBV25-1	TRBJ1-2	.	.	CASRQGIDGYTF	TGTGCCAGCAGACAGGGAATTGATGGCTACACCTTC
TRBV30	TRBJ2-6	.	few	CAWSVPRNGANVLTF	TGTGCCTGGAGTGTCCCGCGGAATGGGGCCAACGTCCTGACTTTC
TRBV12-3/TRBV12-4	TRBJ2-5	.	.	CASSRGGGETQYF	TGTGCCAGCAGTCGAGGGGGAGGGGAGACCCAGTACTTC
TRBV18	TRBJ2-5	TRBD1	.	CASSLGQGETQYF	TGTGCCAGCTCCCTAGGACAGGGAGAGACCCAGTACTTC
TRBV7-2	TRBJ1-1	TRBD1	.	CASSRQGTMNTEAFF	TGTGCCAGCAGTAGACAGGGAACGATGAACACTGAAGCTTTCTTT
TRBV6-2/TRBV6-3	TRBJ1-5	TRBD1	few	CASSYWTGLSNQPQHF	TGTGCCAGCAGTTACTGGACAGGGCTGAGCAATCAGCCCCAGCATTTT
TRBV9	TRBJ2-6	.	.	CASSVGHISGANVLTF	TGTGCCAGCAGCGTGGGGCACATCTCTGGGGCCAACGTCCTGACTTTC
TRBV18	TRBJ1-1	.	.	CASSSQTVSLEAFF	TGTGCCAGCTCATCACAGACAGTCTCCCTTGAAGCTTTCTTT
TRBV2	TRBJ2-5	.	.	CASTGSRQETQYF	TGTGCCAGCACAGGCAGCAGACAAGAGACCCAGTACTTC
TRBV5-1	TRBJ1-4	.	.	CASKPGGDEKLFF	TGCGCCAGCAAACCAGGAGGAGATGAAAAACTGTTTTTT
TRBV28	TRBJ2-3	TRBD2	.	CASSANIRLAGGGTDTQYF	TGTGCCAGCAGTGCCAATATCCGGCTAGCGGGGGGGGGCACAGATACGCAGTATTTT
TRBV7-2	TRBJ2-7	.	.	CASSLARPYEQYF	TGTGCCAGCAGCTTAGCGCGTCCCTACGAGCAGTACTTC
TRBV10-3	TRBJ2-7	.	.	CAVAGSPNEQYF	TGTGCCGTCGCCGGGTCCCCTAACGAGCAGTACTTC
TRBV7-8	TRBJ2-5	TRBD2	.	CASSLVASGETQYF	TGTGCCAGCAGCTTAGTTGCTAGCGGGGAGACCCAGTACTTC
TRBV4-2	TRBJ1-2	.	few	CASSQVLSTGGYTF	TGTGCCAGCAGCCAAGTTCTTTCCACGGGGGGCTACACCTTC
TRBV4-2	TRBJ2-3	.	.	CASSRQGDNPTDTQYF	TGTGCCAGCAGCCGGCAAGGGGACAACCCCACAGATACGCAGTATTTT
TRBV18	TRBJ1-3	.	medium-sized	CASSLEIGGGSGNTIYF	TGTGCCAGCTCCCTCGAAATCGGCGGCGGCTCTGGAAACACCATATATTTT
TRBV2	TRBJ2-7	.	.	CASSGQGVTYEQYF	TGTGCCAGCAGTGGTCAGGGTGTGACCTACGAGCAGTACTTC
TRBV5-1	TRBJ2-3	TRBD1	once	CASSPTGSTDTQYF	TGCGCCAGCAGCCCGACAGGGAGCACAGATACGCAGTATTTT
TRBV5-1	TRBJ1-2	.	.	CASHNEANYGYTF	TGCGCCAGCCACAACGAAGCTAACTATGGCTACACCTTC
TRBV6-5	TRBJ2-2	TRBD2	.	CASSYKRGPNTGELFF	TGTGCCAGCAGTTATAAGCGGGGACCGAACACCGGGGAGCTGTTTTTT
TRBV19	TRBJ2-7	.	.	CASSSWGTGGTYEQYF	TGTGCCAGTAGCAGCTGGGGAACGGGGGGCACTTACGAGCAGTACTTC